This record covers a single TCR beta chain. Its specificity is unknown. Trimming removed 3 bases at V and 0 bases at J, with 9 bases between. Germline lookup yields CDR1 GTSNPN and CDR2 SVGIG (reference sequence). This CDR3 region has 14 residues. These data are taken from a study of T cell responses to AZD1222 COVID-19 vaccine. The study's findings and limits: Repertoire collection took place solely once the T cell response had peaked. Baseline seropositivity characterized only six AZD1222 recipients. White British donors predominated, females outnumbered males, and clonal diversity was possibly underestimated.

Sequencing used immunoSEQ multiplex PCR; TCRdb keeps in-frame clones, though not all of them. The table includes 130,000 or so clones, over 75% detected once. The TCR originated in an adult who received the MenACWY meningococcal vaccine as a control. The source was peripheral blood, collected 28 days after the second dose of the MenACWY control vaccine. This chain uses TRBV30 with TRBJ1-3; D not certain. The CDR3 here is CAWSGDYSGNTIYF. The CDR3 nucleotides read TGTGCCTGGAGCGGGGATTACTCTGGAAACACCATATATTTT.